The clone carrying this T cell receptor beta chain was observed many times. Its antigen is as yet unknown. The ends were cut back, 1 base at V and 3 bases at J, with 7 bases in the middle. The CDR3 is 14 amino acids. This sample is drawn from a study of CD8 T cells in ankylosing spondylitis. Study-level results: Researchers reportedly found disease-linked clones significantly enriched in matched ankylosing spondylitis synovial fluid. Seemingly characteristic of ankylosing spondylitis blood was a TCR beta motif consisting of 7 or 8 highly homologous variants.

With molecular barcodes, quantitative 5'-RACE was used to make the TCR beta libraries. Each CDR3 protein gets one entry after TCRdb re-called the 5' RACE reads with MiXCR. The sample carries about 360,000 distinct CDR3 sequences, roughly 14% recorded once. The chain joins TRBV12-3 or TRBV12-4 to TRBJ1-5, with unresolved D. This clonotype originated in a male donor with ankylosing spondylitis or in good health (not recorded which). The sample comprised blood, either unsorted or a sorted T cell fraction (not recorded which). The CDR3 region is CASSLGLPNQPQHF. The CDR3 DNA sequence: TGTGCCAGCAGTTTAGGGTTACCCAATCAGCCCCAGCATTTT.